The 18 T cell receptor beta chains below all came from one sample that was sequenced in a study of T cell responses to AZD1222 COVID-19 vaccine. Assay used: immunoSEQ multiplex PCR; TCRdb lists only in-frame clones, some missing. Of roughly 97,000 clones listed, roughly 92% were seen once; the top ten hold about 5%. Sequencing was performed on peripheral blood, taken on day 0 of AZD1222 vaccination. The receptors shown here come from an adult in good health.

This clone was seen just once. The V call is TRBV11-3, the J call TRBJ2-7; tentatively, D is TRBD2 (6 bases). The CDR3 has 15 residues. CDR1 is SGHNT and CDR2 is YENEEA in the germline V gene. Trimming took 5 bases from V and 4 from J, leaving 18 bases between them. DNA of the CDR3: TGTGCCAGCAGCCGTGCGGGGTCAGGTGGGTACGAGCAGTACTTC. Its protein product is CASSRAGSGGYEQYF.

The chain recombines TRBV5-4 with TRBJ2-1; no clear D. Deletions cut 0 bases from V and 6 bases from J, with 10 bases between. Germline V CDR1 and CDR2: SGHNT, YYREEE (reference sequence). The CDR3 is 14 amino acids. The CDR3 is CASSLGGSSNEQFF. CDR3 in DNA: TGTGCCAGCAGCTTGGGCGGCAGTAGCAATGAGCAGTTCTTC.

This chain uses TRBV29-1 with TRBJ2-1; no firm D call. V gave up 3 bases and J gave up 4 bases, with 10 bases separating them. CDR1 and CDR2 (germline): SQVTM, ANQGSEA. The CDR3 consists of 13 residues. This CDR3 reads CSVESSDYNEQFF. The DNA of the CDR3 is TGCAGCGTTGAGAGCAGTGATTACAATGAGCAGTTCTTC.

The V and J genes are TRBV10-3 and TRBJ2-7; D tentatively reads TRBD1 or TRBD2 (7 bases each). The V and J ends lost 2 bases and 4 bases respectively, with 12 bases between them. The CDR3 has 14 amino acids. Germline V gives CDR1 ENHRY, CDR2 SYGVKD. The CDR3 loop reads CAISEGQGGYEQYF. In nucleotides, the CDR3 is TGTGCCATCAGTGAGGGGCAGGGGGGGTACGAGCAGTACTTC.

This chain links TRBV6-5 with TRBJ1-1, with D perhaps matching TRBD1 (5 bases). This CDR3 comprises 13 residues. Trimming took off 5 bases at V and 5 bases at J, with 12 bases between the two ends. Per germline, CDR1 MNHEY and CDR2 SVGAGI. CDR3 protein: CASSQLWGTEAFF. The CDR3 nucleotides are TGTGCCAGCAGTCAACTGTGGGGGACTGAAGCTTTCTTT.

A word on this clone: A junction boundary mismatches the germline segment, possibly from a read error. Here the CDR3 DNA reads TGCGCCAGCACCTTGGACGGTGCTTCCTACAATGAGCAGTTCTTC. Translating it yields CASTLDGASYNEQFF. This chain links TRBV5-1 with TRBJ2-1; D remains unclear. Per germline, CDR1 SGHRS and CDR2 YFSETQ. The CDR3 loop spans 15 amino acids.

This clone is a singleton in its sample. This chain uses TRBV5-4 with TRBJ1-3, with TRBD1 as a possible D gene (5 bases). Germline V gene sequence: CDR1 SGHNT, CDR2 YYREEE (reference sequence). The CDR3 length is 15 residues. V gave up 5 bases and J gave up 8 bases, with 20 bases separating them. CDR3 sequence (DNA): TGTGCCAGCAGGCCAACCCGACAGCCTCCCCACACCATATATTTT. Amino acids: CASRPTRQPPHTIYF.

The chain uses TRBV7-9 and TRBJ2-1; 7 bases fit TRBD1. There are 15 residues in the CDR3. In germline, CDR1 is SEHNR, CDR2 FQNEAQ (reference sequence). The J segment lost 3 bases and the V segment lost 5 bases, leaving 7 bases of the junction unmatched. CDR3 DNA sequence: TGTGCCAGCAGCCCCGGGTCAGGGGGCTACAATGAGCAGTTCTTC. Encoded protein: CASSPGSGGYNEQFF. Full variable domain (outside the CDR3, taken from reference TRBV7-9 and TRBJ2-1): DTGVSQNPRHKITKRGQNVTFRCDPISEHNRLYWYRQTLGQGPEFLTYFQNEAQLEKSRLLSDRFSAERPKGSFSTLEIQRTEQGDSAMYLCASSPGSGGYNEQFFGPGTRLTVL.

By sample fraction, this clone is medium-sized. The V call is TRBV19, the J call TRBJ2-7; 9 bases agree with TRBD1. Germline V gene sequence: CDR1 LNHDA, CDR2 SQIVND (reference sequence). The length of the CDR3 is 13 residues. The V segment lost 5 bases and the J segment 6 bases; nucleotides outside the gene matches: 5. The CDR3 DNA reads TGTGCCAGTAGTGCCGGGACAGGGTTCGAGCAGTACTTC. Translation gives CASSAGTGFEQYF.

The chain links TRBV4-1 to TRBJ2-5; no firm D call. V gave up 1 base and J gave up 5 bases, with 23 bases separating them. The CDR3 is 18 amino acids. The germline V gene has CDR1 MGHRA and CDR2 YSYEKL. CDR3 amino acids: CASSQGGVRNALGETQYF. The DNA for the CDR3 is TGCGCCAGCAGCCAAGGAGGCGTACGAAACGCCCTCGGCGAGACCCAGTACTTC.

The chain joins TRBV19 to TRBJ1-1, with a tentative D call TRBD1 (5 bases). V shed 8 bases and J shed 1 base, with 14 bases lying between them. The CDR3 loop spans 14 amino acids. In germline, CDR1 is LNHDA, CDR2 SQIVND (reference sequence). The DNA for the CDR3 is TGTGCCAGTGCAAGGGACGTGCAGAACACTGAAGCTTTCTTT. Its protein product is CASARDVQNTEAFF.

The chain carries TRBV19 and TRBJ1-2; D unresolved. CDR1 and CDR2 from the germline V gene are LNHDA and SQIVND (reference sequence). V lost 8 bases to trimming and J lost 2 bases, with 9 bases between them. CDR3 length: 12 residues. CDR3 region: CASGPPNYGYTF. The CDR3 nucleotides read TGTGCCAGTGGACCGCCAAACTATGGCTACACCTTC.

This chain uses TRBV7-8 with TRBJ1-2; no clear D gene. Trimming removed 1 base at V and 4 bases at J, with 4 bases between. CDR3 length equals 12 residues. Looked up from germline, CDR1 is SGHVS and CDR2 is FQNEAQ. This CDR3 reads CASSLGPYGYTF. The DNA of the CDR3 is TGTGCCAGCAGCTTAGGGCCCTATGGCTACACCTTC.

V usage is TRBV10-2 and J usage is TRBJ2-2, with 7 bases aligning to TRBD2. CDR3 size: 13 residues. Germline-derived CDR1 and CDR2 are WSHSY and SAAADI. J gave up 7 bases and V 11 bases, and 10 bases lay outside the gene matches. CDR3 protein: CAGLDVPSGELFF. The CDR3 DNA reads TGCGCCGGACTAGACGTTCCCAGCGGGGAGCTGTTTTTT.

V gene TRBV28 combines with J gene TRBJ2-6; the D is unclear. The germline CDR1 and CDR2 sequences are MDHEN and SYDVKM. This CDR3 has 13 amino acids. V was cut by 7 bases and J by 2 bases, with 6 bases left in between. The DNA of the CDR3 is TGTGCCAGCACCTACGCTGGGGCCAACGTCCTGACTTTC. Protein product: CASTYAGANVLTF.

The rearrangement links TRBV19 to TRBJ2-1, with D tentatively TRBD2 (6 bases). The ends were cut back, 6 bases at V and 10 bases at J, with 16 bases in the middle. Germline lookup yields CDR1 LNHDA and CDR2 SQIVND (reference sequence). This CDR3 is built from 13 residues. The CDR3 nucleotides are TGTGCCAGTAGCGAGACTAGGGAAGTCGAGCAGTTCTTC. Its protein product is CASSETREVEQFF.

This clone was recorded only once. This chain links TRBV11-2 with TRBJ2-1; the match to TRBD2 covers 9 bases. V lost 5 bases, J lost 4 bases, and 9 bases stayed unmatched. CDR3 size: 16 residues. CDR1 and CDR2 (germline): SGHAT, FQNNGV. The CDR3 spells CASSRLLSGRYNEQFF. The CDR3 region has the DNA TGTGCCAGCAGCCGCCTTTTAAGCGGGAGGTACAATGAGCAGTTCTTC.

The chain uses TRBV7-2 and TRBJ2-1; D is uncertain. This CDR3 region has 13 residues. CDR1 is SGHTA and CDR2 is FQGNSA in the germline V gene. Trimming shortened V by 3 bases and J by 5 bases, and 8 bases separated the two germline ends. The CDR3 sequence: CASSLSQNNEQFF. In DNA form, the CDR3 reads TGTGCCAGCAGCTTGTCACAGAACAATGAGCAGTTCTTC.